One TCR beta chain is described in this entry. The sample is drawn from a study of cytomegalovirus exposure and HLA in healthy donors. The V end was cut by 5 bases, the J end by 1 base, with 15 bases between. This CDR3 comprises 15 residues. The germline V gene has CDR1 LNHDA and CDR2 SQIVND (reference sequence). This PCR relied on a set of 60 Vbeta primers and 13 Jbeta primers. Assay: immunoSEQ multiplex PCR; the TCRdb copy retains only in-frame clones and omits some. This sample's table has some 51,000 clones. The sequence derives from a man aged 35 to 55 in good health and CMV-seropositive. The chain couples TRBV19 to TRBJ2-7, with D perhaps TRBD1 (6 bases). The source material was PBMCs. The CDR3 DNA reads as TGTGCCAGTAGTCTCCGGGACACCTATTCCTACGAGCAGTACTTC. This translates into CASSLRDTYSYEQYF.